What follows are 32 T cell receptor beta chains derived from one specimen sequenced in a study of T cell repertoires in cytomegalovirus infection. TCRdb passed the reads through MiXCR, listing each CDR3 protein once. The table has more than 150,000 distinct CDR3 sequences, under 30% seen once. The sample comprised PBMCs. These receptors originate from a human donor in good health (CMV status not recorded). Some clones in this sample may be carry-over from other donors' samples.

This clonotype was seen only a few times. The chain uses TRBV27 and TRBJ2-1; 9 bases match TRBD2. Germline lookup yields CDR1 MNHEY and CDR2 SMNVEV (reference sequence). This CDR3 region has 17 residues. With 4 bases clipped from V and 0 bases from J, the junction kept 7 bases outside the gene matches. The CDR3 spells CASSYTAGGFSYNEQFF. Written as DNA, the CDR3 is TGTGCCAGCAGTTACACAGCGGGGGGCTTCTCCTACAATGAGCAGTTCTTC.

This clonotype was counted many times. The chain is built from TRBV18 and TRBJ1-2, with 8 bases aligning to TRBD1. This CDR3 region has 17 residues. V lost 2 bases and J lost 6; bases outside the gene matches: 14. Germline values: CDR1 KGHSH, CDR2 LQKENI. The CDR3 loop is CASSPRDRSPWEDGYTF. The CDR3 nucleotides are TGTGCCAGCTCACCAAGGGACAGGTCCCCTTGGGAAGATGGCTACACCTTC.

This clonotype was observed many times. This chain's CDR3 is CASSFFVSGGSYNEQFF. The CDR3 DNA reads TGTGCCAGCAGCTTTTTTGTTTCCGGGGGCTCCTACAATGAGCAGTTCTTC. The rearrangement joins TRBV11-2 to TRBJ2-1, with D maybe TRBD2 (6 bases). Trimming stripped 3 bases from V and 0 bases from J, with 15 bases between. Per the germline V gene, CDR1 is SGHAT and CDR2 is FQNNGV. The CDR3 has 17 amino acids.

The chain combines TRBV7-9 with TRBJ2-2, with 12 bases matching TRBD2. The CDR3 is 16 amino acids. The trim removed 4 bases at V and 3 bases at J, leaving 3 bases unmatched. Looked up from germline, CDR1 is SEHNR and CDR2 is FQNEAQ (reference sequence). Here the CDR3 reads CASSSTSGGYTGELFF. The DNA for the CDR3 is TGTGCCAGCAGCTCGACTAGCGGGGGCTACACCGGGGAGCTGTTTTTT.

The chain recombines TRBV11-2 with TRBJ2-5, with a tentative D call TRBD1 (6 bases). This CDR3 has 14 residues. Trimming shortened V by 6 bases and J by 2 bases, and 13 bases separated the two germline ends. Per germline, CDR1 SGHAT and CDR2 FQNNGV. The DNA of the CDR3 is TGTGCCAGCAGTTCTCGGACAGTTCAAGAGACCCAGTACTTC. This encodes CASSSRTVQETQYF.

This clonotype was seen only once. At one end, the junction sequence differs from germline, possibly due to a read error. The gene calls are TRBV19 and TRBJ1-1, with TRBD1 matching over 12 bases. Germline V CDR1 and CDR2: LNHDA, SQIVND (reference sequence). The CDR3 contains 16 residues. This CDR3 reads CSSSRDRGLSNTEAFF. CDR3 coding DNA: TGTTCCAGTAGCAGGGACAGGGGGCTTTCAAACACTGAAGCTTTCTTT.

This chain uses TRBV7-2 with TRBJ2-7; 7 bases fit TRBD1. CDR3 length: 15 residues. Germline assignment: CDR1 SGHTA and CDR2 FQGNSA. The ends lost 2 bases at V and 4 bases at J; junction bases unmatched: 8. The CDR3 loop is CASSLTGTEPYEQYF. In DNA form, the CDR3 reads TGTGCCAGCAGCTTAACGGGGACAGAACCTTACGAGCAGTACTTC.

This rearrangement joins TRBV6-6 to TRBJ1-2; TRBD1 aligns across 7 bases. This CDR3 has 14 amino acids. With V trimmed by 6 bases and J by 0 bases, 4 bases remained unmatched. CDR1 and CDR2 (germline): MNHNY, SVGAGI (reference sequence). CDR3 amino acids: CASRYRGSNYGYTF. The CDR3 nucleotides are TGTGCCAGCAGATACAGGGGCTCTAACTATGGCTACACCTTC.

This sequence joins TRBV7-9 and TRBJ2-1; 9 bases are shared with TRBD1. Germline CDR1 is SEHNR and CDR2 is FQNEAQ (reference sequence). The CDR3 length is 16 residues. The V gene end was trimmed by 4 bases and the J gene end by 7 bases; junction bases not matched to a gene: 11. DNA of the CDR3: TGTGCCAGCAGCTGGTTGGACAGGGGAGCTGGGAATGAGCAGTTCTTC. Protein: CASSWLDRGAGNEQFF.

The J gene is TRBJ2-1, the V gene TRBV6-2 or TRBV6-3; D unresolved. Trimming took 0 bases from V and 16 from J, leaving 16 bases between them. CDR1 is MNHEY, CDR2 SVGEGT, per germline. CDR3 length equals 13 residues. Here the CDR3 reads CASSYSGRPPQFF. As DNA, the CDR3 is TGTGCCAGCAGTTACTCTGGCAGGCCGCCCCAATTCTTC.

This clonotype was recorded a few times. The CDR3 nucleotides read TGTGCCAGCACCCGGGCCTTAGGTTTAGAGACCCAGTACTTC. Translated, it gives CASTRALGLETQYF. The chain links TRBV7-2 to TRBJ2-5, with D unclear. Between the trimmed V and J ends, which lost 7 bases and 4 bases, there was a span of 16 bases. This CDR3 is 14 amino acids long. Germline CDR1 SGHTA, CDR2 FQGNSA.

This clonotype has a count of ten or more. The J gene is TRBJ2-1, the V gene TRBV28; 7 bases match TRBD2. Germline V lookup: CDR1 MDHEN, CDR2 SYDVKM. Losses at the gene ends were 5 bases for V and 5 bases for J; bases not matched to a gene: 15. The CDR3 contains 17 residues. CDR3 region: CASSTLGGGDVDNEQFF. The CDR3 coding sequence is TGTGCCAGCAGTACCCTTGGGGGAGGGGACGTGGACAATGAGCAGTTCTTC.

This clonotype was seen only a few times. The CDR3 sequence is CSAASGGRETQYF. The DNA of the CDR3 is TGCAGTGCTGCTAGCGGGGGGCGAGAGACCCAGTACTTC. The chain employs TRBV20-1 and TRBJ2-5, with TRBD2 matching 11 bases. Germline V CDR1 and CDR2: DFQATT, SNEGSKA (reference sequence). Losses at the gene ends were 5 bases for V and 4 bases for J; bases not matched to a gene: 3. The CDR3 length is 13 residues.

This clonotype was counted many times. V and J are TRBV7-6 and TRBJ1-3; D is possibly TRBD1 (5 bases). Per the germline V gene, CDR1 is SGHVS and CDR2 is FNYEAQ. The CDR3 runs 13 residues. V was cut by 6 bases and J by 4 bases, with 10 bases left in between. The CDR3 DNA reads as TGTGCCAGCAGTCCAGGGAGGGGAAACACCATATATTTT. Translation: CASSPGRGNTIYF.

This clonotype has more than one count but fewer than ten. V gene TRBV7-8 combines with J gene TRBJ2-3; 10 bases are a match to TRBD2. CDR3 size: 16 residues. V dropped 5 bases and J dropped 5; count of bases not matched to a gene: 10. CDR1 and CDR2 (germline): SGHVS, FQNEAQ. The CDR3 nucleotides are TGTGCCAGCAGCCTTGAACTAGCGGGGATTGTAGATACGCAGTATTTT. The encoded protein is CASSLELAGIVDTQYF.

V is TRBV4-3 and J is TRBJ2-1; 10 bases are shared with TRBD2. Germline assignment: CDR1 LGHNA and CDR2 YSLEER. V shed 1 base, J shed 4 bases, and the junction held 10 bases outside the gene matches. The CDR3 loop spans 18 amino acids. This CDR3 is CASSQAVPGLADYNEQFF. The CDR3 bases are TGCGCCAGCAGCCAAGCGGTCCCAGGACTAGCGGATTACAATGAGCAGTTCTTC.

V gene TRBV2 combines with J gene TRBJ2-7; TRBD2 aligns across 7 bases. V dropped 7 bases and J dropped 5; count of bases not matched to a gene: 11. CDR3 length: 14 amino acids. Germline assignment: CDR1 SNHLY and CDR2 FYNNEI. The CDR3: CASTSGGMWNEQYF. The CDR3, as DNA: TGTGCCAGCACCTCCGGGGGGATGTGGAACGAGCAGTACTTC.

The chain employs TRBV20-1 and TRBJ1-1; D unresolved. Germline V gives CDR1 DFQATT, CDR2 SNEGSKA (reference sequence). The CDR3 length is 12 residues. Trimming removed 3 bases at V and 1 base at J, with 6 bases between. For the CDR3, the DNA is TGCAGTGCTAGGCCCCCGAACACTGAAGCTTTCTTT. Protein product: CSARPPNTEAFF.

The rearrangement links TRBV5-6 to TRBJ2-5; no definite D call. CDR3 size: 12 residues. Germline CDR1 reads SGHDT; CDR2 reads YYEEEE. V was pared by 5 bases and J by 4 bases, with 9 bases between. The DNA of the CDR3 is TGTGCCAGCAGAATAGATATAGAGACCCAGTACTTC. Translated, it gives CASRIDIETQYF.

The V and J genes are TRBV15 and TRBJ1-5; 7 bases are a match to TRBD1. This CDR3 is 17 amino acids long. V shed 1 base, J shed 5 bases, and the junction held 11 bases outside the gene matches. Germline V lookup: CDR1 LNHNV, CDR2 YYDKDF (reference sequence). The CDR3 loop is CATSRGGGTGVDQPQHF. CDR3 sequence (DNA): TGTGCCACCAGCAGAGGAGGTGGAACAGGGGTAGATCAGCCCCAGCATTTT.

This clonotype was picked up a small number of times. J is TRBJ2-2 and V is TRBV6-1, with a possible D match to TRBD2 (6 bases). Trimming left V 1 base short and J 6 bases short, with 12 bases between. Per the germline V gene, CDR1 is MNHNS and CDR2 is SASEGT. This CDR3 has 15 residues. CDR3 sequence (DNA): TGTGCCAGCAGTGAAGGACTAGGGGCGGCCGGGGAGCTGTTTTTT. This encodes CASSEGLGAAGELFF.

This clonotype was seen a handful of times. The V call is TRBV12-5, the J call TRBJ1-5, with D uncertain. The CDR3 runs to 15 residues. With 7 bases removed from V and 0 bases from J, the gap between germline ends came to 13 bases. The germline CDR1 and CDR2 sequences are LGHNT and FRNRAP. In nucleotides, the CDR3 is TGTGCTAGTGCCCTCGAGGGATATAGCAATCAGCCCCAGCATTTT. This gives the protein CASALEGYSNQPQHF. The complete variable domain, with remaining parts taken from reference TRBV12-5 and TRBJ1-5, reads DARVTQTPRHKVTEMGQEVTMRCQPILGHNTVFWYRQTMMQGLELLAYFRNRAPLDDSGMPKDRFSAEMPDATLATLKIQPSEPRDSAVYFCASALEGYSNQPQHFGDGTRLSIL.

In its sample, this clonotype was seen many times. The genes are TRBV7-2 and TRBJ2-3; the D gene is possibly TRBD2 (6 bases). V lost 0 bases to trimming and J lost 0 bases, with 10 bases between them. Germline values: CDR1 SGHTA, CDR2 FQGNSA. The CDR3 runs to 16 residues. The CDR3 DNA follows: TGTGCCAGCAGCTTAGCGGGGGGATTTAGCACAGATACGCAGTATTTT. This translates into CASSLAGGFSTDTQYF. The full variable domain, with the rest looked up from reference TRBV7-2 and TRBJ2-3, is GAGVSQSPSNKVTEKGKDVELRCDPISGHTALYWYRQSLGQGLEFLIYFQGNSAPDKSGLPSDRFSAERTGGSVSTLTIQRTQQEDSAVYLCASSLAGGFSTDTQYFGPGTRLTVL.

This chain joins TRBV12-3 or TRBV12-4 and TRBJ1-1; D not resolved. This CDR3 is 14 amino acids long. Between the trimmed V and J ends, which lost 3 bases and 0 bases, there was a span of 8 bases. The CDR3 bases are TGTGCCAGCAGTTTCGGGTTTATGAACACTGAAGCTTTCTTT. Its translation is CASSFGFMNTEAFF.

The chain is built from TRBV6-8 and TRBJ1-2; tentatively, D is TRBD1 (5 bases). CDR3 size: 15 residues. Between the trimmed V and J ends, which lost 0 bases and 0 bases, there was a span of 8 bases. Looked up from germline, CDR1 is MNHGY and CDR2 is SAAAGT. The CDR3 bases are TGTGCCAGCAGTTACTCAGCAGGGTCTAACTATGGCTACACCTTC. It codes for CASSYSAGSNYGYTF.

Concerning this clonotype: A junction end diverges from the germline sequence, so it may reflect a read error. V is TRBV7-2 and J is TRBJ1-1; 8 bases map to TRBD1. This CDR3 contains 16 residues. The germline gives CDR1 SGHTA, CDR2 FQGNSA. CDR3 residues: CASSDPGGPTNSEAFF. The CDR3 nucleotides read TGTGCCAGCAGCGACCCAGGGGGCCCCACGAACAGTGAAGCTTTCTTT.

This clonotype was counted a few times. The gene calls are TRBV2 and TRBJ2-7; the match to TRBD2 covers 9 bases. This CDR3 is built from 14 residues. Trimming took 6 bases from V and 2 from J; bases not matched to a gene: 5. In germline, CDR1 is SNHLY, CDR2 FYNNEI. The CDR3, as DNA: TGTGCCAGCAGCCCCCAGCGGGGGGCCTACGAGCAGTACTTC. Protein product: CASSPQRGAYEQYF.

This clonotype was detected ten times or more. The chain uses TRBV7-2 and TRBJ1-2; tentatively, D is TRBD1 (6 bases). The V and J ends lost 6 bases and 4 bases respectively, with 12 bases between them. The germline gives CDR1 SGHTA, CDR2 FQGNSA. The CDR3 consists of 13 residues. The CDR3 bases are TGTGCCAGCAGGTCGGACAGCAGCTATGGCTACACCTTC. Amino acid sequence: CASRSDSSYGYTF.

The chain employs TRBV7-1 and TRBJ1-1, with 7 positions matching TRBD1. TRBV7-1 is placed among ORFs of uncertain function. The junction had 10 bases not matched to a gene; V was cut back by 5 bases and J by 1 base. The CDR3 is 16 amino acids. CDR3 DNA: TGTGCCAGCAGCCCGAACTGGGGGGACAGGAACACTGAAGCTTTCTTT. Its protein product is CASSPNWGDRNTEAFF.

CDR3 in amino acids: CASSPSGAGTGELFF. Here the CDR3 DNA reads TGTGCCAGCAGCCCTAGCGGGGCGGGCACCGGGGAGCTGTTTTTT. This sequence joins TRBV7-3 and TRBJ2-2; 9 bases match TRBD2. The length of the CDR3 is 15 residues. Trimming cost V 5 bases and J 4 bases; bases outside gene matches: 5. The germline CDR1 and CDR2 sequences are SGHTA and FQGTGA.

This clonotype occurred many times. V and J are TRBV7-2 and TRBJ2-1, with 10 bases matching TRBD2. Germline CDR1 reads SGHTA; CDR2 reads FQGNSA. With 7 bases clipped from V and 3 bases from J, the junction kept 3 bases outside the gene matches. The CDR3 length is 14 residues. The CDR3 protein is CASNLAGDYNEQFF. CDR3 in DNA: TGTGCCAGCAACCTAGCGGGGGACTACAATGAGCAGTTCTTC.

This clonotype was seen more than once but under ten times. The chain has TRBV7-2 and TRBJ1-5; D might be TRBD1 (5 bases). The CDR3 runs 14 residues. CDR1 SGHTA and CDR2 FQGNSA come from the germline V gene. The ends were cut back, 3 bases at V and 6 bases at J, with 12 bases in the middle. For the CDR3, the DNA is TGTGCCAGCAGCTTGTGGGATAGGGGTCAGCCCCAGCATTTT. This gives the protein CASSLWDRGQPQHF.